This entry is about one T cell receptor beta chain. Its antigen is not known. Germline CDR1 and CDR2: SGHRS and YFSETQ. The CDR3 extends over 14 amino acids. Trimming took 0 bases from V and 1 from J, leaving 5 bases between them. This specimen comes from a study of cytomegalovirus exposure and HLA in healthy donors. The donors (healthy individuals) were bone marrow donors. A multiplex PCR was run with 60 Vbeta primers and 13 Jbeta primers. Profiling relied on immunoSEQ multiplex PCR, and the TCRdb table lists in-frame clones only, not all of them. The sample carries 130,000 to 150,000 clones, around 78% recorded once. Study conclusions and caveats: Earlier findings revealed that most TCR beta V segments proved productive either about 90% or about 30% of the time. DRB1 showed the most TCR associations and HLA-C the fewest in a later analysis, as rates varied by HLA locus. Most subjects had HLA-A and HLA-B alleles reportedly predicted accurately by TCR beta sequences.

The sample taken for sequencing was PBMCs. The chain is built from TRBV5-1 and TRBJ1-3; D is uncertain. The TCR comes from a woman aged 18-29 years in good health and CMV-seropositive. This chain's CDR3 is CASSLDRSGNTIYF. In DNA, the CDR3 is TGCGCCAGCAGCTTGGACAGATCTGGAAACACCATATATTTT.